This TCR beta chain was captured by sequencing in a study of cytomegalovirus exposure and HLA in healthy donors. A multiplex PCR was run with 60 Vbeta primers and 13 Jbeta primers. Here immunoSEQ multiplex PCR was the method, and the copy in TCRdb shows in-frame clones only, minus some. The sample carries 75,000 to 85,000 clones, 80% recorded once. CDR1 and CDR2 (germline): LNHNV, YYDKDF (reference sequence). The CDR3 spans 15 residues. The V gene end was trimmed by 5 bases and the J gene end by 0 bases; junction bases not matched to a gene: 4. The J gene is TRBJ2-3, the V gene TRBV15, with 8 positions matching TRBD1. Sequencing input: PBMCs. This TCR was recovered from a male donor in good health and CMV-seronegative. CDR3 amino acids: CATSGWDRSTDTQYF. The CDR3 DNA follows: TGTGCCACCAGCGGATGGGACAGGAGCACAGATACGCAGTATTTT. The full variable domain, completed using reference TRBV15 and TRBJ2-3, is DAMVIQNPRYQVTQFGKPVTLSCSQTLNHNVMYWYQQKSSQAPKLLFHYYDKDFNNEADTPDNFQSRRPNTSFCFLDIRSPGLGDTAMYLCATSGWDRSTDTQYFGPGTRLTVL.